These T cell receptor beta chains were read from a single sample in a study of blood T cell repertoires in COVID-19. Produced via immunoSEQ multiplex PCR; TCRdb's table is partial and in-frame only. In the table there are hundreds of thousands of clones, 80% to 90% of which are singletons. Sequenced: PBMCs or T cells enriched from blood (not recorded which). The receptors here all came from a woman aged 40-49 years who had been exposed to COVID-19. Both conserved end residues are part of each CDR3. Fields, in order: CDR3 protein, CDR3 DNA, clone size, V gene, D gene, J gene. D genes are given only for firm matches. Rows give clone size only sometimes, using once, few, many, or a class for an expanded clone.

CASGQGANKDYGYTF	TGTGCCAGCGGACAGGGGGCAAATAAAGACTATGGCTACACCTTC	NA	TRBV27	TRBD1	TRBJ1-2
CASSQLAGGLSYEQYF	TGTGCCAGCAGCCAGCTAGCGGGGGGACTCTCCTACGAGCAGTACTTC	NA	TRBV3-1/TRBV3-2	TRBD2	TRBJ2-7
CASSIPLAASGQFF	TGTGCCAGTAGTATCCCATTAGCGGCATCCGGGCAGTTCTTC	NA	TRBV19	NA	TRBJ2-1
CASSLQRGGWYF	TGTGCCAGCAGCCTCCAGCGGGGGGGGTGGTATTTT	NA	TRBV11-1	TRBD2	TRBJ2-3
CASSLLLGGERTEAFF	TGTGCCAGCAGCCTCCTTCTCGGCGGGGAAAGAACTGAAGCTTTCTTT	NA	TRBV28	NA	TRBJ1-1
CATSRGGYSITKNIQYF	TGTGCCACCAGCAGAGGCGGCTACTCCATCACCAAAAACATTCAGTACTTC	NA	TRBV15	NA	TRBJ2-4
CASSQFNDGQSQHF	TGCGCCAGCAGCCAATTCAACGACGGACAGTCCCAGCATTTT	once	TRBV4-3	NA	TRBJ1-5
CASSLASQGQSPLHF	TGTGCCAGCAGCTTAGCGTCACAGGGACAGTCACCCCTCCACTTT	NA	TRBV7-9	TRBD1	TRBJ1-6
CASSQLLGSIIYEQYF	TGTGCCAGCAGCCAACTACTAGGATCCATAATATACGAGCAGTACTTC	NA	TRBV14	NA	TRBJ2-7
CATRPGTGDSPLHF	TGTGCCACGCGACCCGGGACAGGGGATTCACCCCTCCACTTT	NA	TRBV27	TRBD1	TRBJ1-6
CASSQGTGSNQPQHF	TGTGCCAGCAGCCAAGGGACAGGGAGCAATCAGCCCCAGCATTTT	once	TRBV3-1/TRBV3-2	TRBD1	TRBJ1-5
CASSEAAATNEKLFF	TGTGCCAGCAGTGAAGCGGCAGCAACTAATGAAAAACTGTTTTTT	NA	TRBV6-1	NA	TRBJ1-4
CASSPKERLNTEAFF	TGTGCCAGCAGCCCGAAAGAGCGGTTGAACACTGAAGCTTTCTTT	NA	TRBV7-9	NA	TRBJ1-1
CASSVLGREDTQYF	TGTGCCAGCAGCGTCCTAGGGAGGGAGGATACGCAGTATTTT	NA	TRBV9	TRBD2	TRBJ2-3
CASSPTGIRDTEAFF	TGTGCCAGCTCACCAACGGGGATTCGGGACACTGAAGCTTTCTTT	NA	TRBV18	NA	TRBJ1-1
CASSIWGQGGSPLHF	TGTGCCAGTAGTATCTGGGGACAGGGTGGTTCACCCCTCCACTTT	NA	TRBV19	TRBD1	TRBJ1-6
CASSLVSTTISPLHF	TGTGCCAGCAGCTTAGTATCTACGACTATTTCACCCCTCCACTTT	NA	TRBV7-2	NA	TRBJ1-6
CASSVGTGLFANTGELFF	TGTGCCAGCAGCGTAGGGACAGGGCTGTTCGCGAACACCGGGGAGCTGTTTTTT	once	TRBV9	TRBD1	TRBJ2-2
CASSSTGSRIAYGYTF	TGTGCCAGCAGCTCCACAGGGTCCCGAATTGCGTATGGCTACACCTTC	few	TRBV9	NA	TRBJ1-2
CASSPARQNYGYTF	TGTGCCAGCAGCCCTGCACGACAGAACTATGGCTACACCTTC	NA	TRBV5-6	NA	TRBJ1-2
CASSLGYRVKDTQYF	TGTGCCAGCAGCCTCGGCTATCGGGTTAAAGATACGCAGTATTTT	NA	TRBV9	NA	TRBJ2-3
CASSLTVGTGGQDTQYF	TGTGCCAGCAGCTTAACCGTTGGGACAGGGGGGCAAGATACGCAGTATTTT	NA	TRBV5-5	TRBD1	TRBJ2-3
CASSLEGGAYNEQFF	TGTGCCAGCAGCTTGGAGGGGGGGGCCTACAATGAGCAGTTCTTC	NA	TRBV5-4	NA	TRBJ2-1
CASSQDRSGNTEAFF	TGCGCCAGCAGCCAAGATCGGTCAGGGAACACTGAAGCTTTCTTT	few	TRBV4-3	NA	TRBJ1-1
CASSQEEGARAGELFF	TGCGCCAGCAGCCAAGAGGAGGGGGCTAGGGCCGGGGAGCTGTTTTTT	NA	TRBV4-3	NA	TRBJ2-2
CASSPSGTGLNYGYTF	TGCGCCAGCAGCCCGTCCGGGACAGGGCTTAACTATGGCTACACCTTC	NA	TRBV4-1	TRBD1	TRBJ1-2
CASSPQFDRIPLYEQYF	TGCGCCAGCAGCCCCCAGTTCGACAGGATACCCCTCTACGAGCAGTACTTC	once	TRBV5-1	NA	TRBJ2-7
CATSGGVGDTQYF	TGTGCCACCTCCGGAGGGGTTGGAGATACGCAGTATTTT	NA	TRBV2	NA	TRBJ2-3
CASSIWTGVTGELFF	TGTGCCAGTAGTATTTGGACAGGGGTAACCGGGGAGCTGTTTTTT	NA	TRBV19	TRBD1	TRBJ2-2
CATSSEGGRSEKLFF	TGTGCCACCAGCAGTGAGGGGGGGCGCAGTGAAAAACTGTTTTTT	NA	TRBV15	NA	TRBJ1-4
CASSKYRDREIYNSPLHF	TGTGCCAGCAGCAAATACCGGGACAGGGAAATCTATAATTCACCCCTCCACTTT	NA	TRBV2	TRBD1	TRBJ1-6
CASTPWVGGNQPQHF	TGTGCCAGCACCCCATGGGTGGGAGGCAATCAGCCCCAGCATTTT	NA	TRBV7-8	NA	TRBJ1-5
CASSRDPNTDTQYF	TGTGCCAGTAGTAGAGACCCAAACACAGATACGCAGTATTTT	NA	TRBV19	NA	TRBJ2-3
CASSSRESYEQYF	TGTGCCAGTAGTAGTCGGGAGTCTTACGAGCAGTACTTC	NA	TRBV19	NA	TRBJ2-7
CASSPRGATYEQYF	TGTGCCAGCAGCCCGAGAGGCGCCACCTACGAGCAGTACTTC	NA	TRBV25-1	NA	TRBJ2-7
CASSLLKAGTGELFF	TGTGCCAGCAGCTTACTGAAGGCAGGCACCGGGGAGCTGTTTTTT	few	TRBV7-9	NA	TRBJ2-2
CASSLEGAQSDTQYF	TGCGCCAGCAGCTTGGAGGGGGCGCAGTCAGATACGCAGTATTTT	NA	TRBV5-1	TRBD1	TRBJ2-3
CATSLGGSGPQHF	TGTGCCACCTCGTTAGGAGGTTCTGGGCCCCAGCATTTT	few	TRBV24-1	NA	TRBJ1-5
CASRQGCNQPQHF	TGTGCCAGCCGCCAGGGTTGCAATCAGCCCCAGCATTTT	NA	TRBV6-4	NA	TRBJ1-5
CASSQLAGGGANEQYF	TGTGCCAGCAGCCAACTCGCCGGCGGGGGGGCTAACGAGCAGTACTTC	NA	TRBV3-1/TRBV3-2	TRBD2	TRBJ2-7
CASSRGDSNYGYTF	TGTGCCAGCAGCAGGGGAGATTCTAACTATGGCTACACCTTC	NA	TRBV7-9	NA	TRBJ1-2
CASSSMDTAYEQYF	TGCGCCAGCAGCAGTATGGACACTGCCTACGAGCAGTACTTC	NA	TRBV5-1	NA	TRBJ2-7
CASSFQLVNEQFF	TGTGCCAGCAGCTTCCAACTAGTCAATGAGCAGTTCTTC	NA	TRBV7-3	NA	TRBJ2-1